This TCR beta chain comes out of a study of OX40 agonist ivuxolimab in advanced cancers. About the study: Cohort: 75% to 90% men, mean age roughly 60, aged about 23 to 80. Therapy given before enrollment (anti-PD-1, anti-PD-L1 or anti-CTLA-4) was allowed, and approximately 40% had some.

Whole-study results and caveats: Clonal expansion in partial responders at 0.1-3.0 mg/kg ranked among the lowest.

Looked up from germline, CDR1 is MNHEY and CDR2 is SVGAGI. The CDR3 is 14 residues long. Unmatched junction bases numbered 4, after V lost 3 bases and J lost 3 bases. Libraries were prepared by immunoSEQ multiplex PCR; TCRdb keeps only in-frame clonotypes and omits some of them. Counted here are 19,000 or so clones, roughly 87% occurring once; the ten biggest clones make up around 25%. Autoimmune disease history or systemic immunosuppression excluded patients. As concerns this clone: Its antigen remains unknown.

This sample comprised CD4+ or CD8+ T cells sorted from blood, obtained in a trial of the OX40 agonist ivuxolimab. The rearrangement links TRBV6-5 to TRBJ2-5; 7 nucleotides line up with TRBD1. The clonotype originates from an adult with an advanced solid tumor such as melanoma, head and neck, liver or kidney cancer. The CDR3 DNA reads TGTGCCAGCAGTTATACCGGGACAGAAGAGACCCAGTACTTC. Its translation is CASSYTGTEETQYF.